A selection of T cell receptor beta chains follows, all from one sample in a study of graft-versus-host responses after intestinal transplantation. Antigens of these TCRs are unknown. The repertoire was sequenced with immunoSEQ multiplex PCR; TCRdb's copy has only in-frame clones and lacks some. The sample shows 50,000 to 80,000 clones, roughly 90% of them seen only once. The sample in question was unstimulated CD8+ T cells sorted from spleen or lymph node cells, obtained before transplant. The receptor source for this set is a human donor who was the organ donor for an intestinal transplant. The CDR3 runs from the conserved cysteine through the conserved F or W. The order of the fields is V gene, D gene, J gene, CDR3 protein, CDR3 DNA. The D gene is left open where the match is weak.

>TRBV6-6|TRBD2|TRBJ2-3
CASSYESSGVTDTQYF
TGTGCCAGCAGTTATGAGTCTAGCGGGGTCACAGATACGCAGTATTTT
>TRBV5-1|TRBD1|TRBJ1-1
CASSFGTGESGTEAFF
TGCGCCAGCAGCTTTGGGACAGGGGAGAGCGGCACTGAAGCTTTCTTT
>TRBV10-2|.|TRBJ1-2
CASSEFGQSPYGYTF
TGCGCCAGCAGTGAGTTCGGACAGTCCCCCTATGGCTACACCTTC
>TRBV13|TRBD2|TRBJ2-7
CASREGTSASYEQYF
TGTGCCAGCAGGGAAGGGACTAGTGCTTCCTACGAGCAGTACTTC
>TRBV5-1|.|TRBJ2-5
CASSLDGETQYF
TGCGCCAGCAGCTTGGACGGGGAGACCCAGTACTTC
>TRBV13|.|TRBJ1-1
CASSPTGRNTEAFF
TGTGCCAGCAGCCCGACAGGTAGGAACACTGAAGCTTTCTTT
>TRBV30|TRBD1|TRBJ2-5
CAWREDRRQETQYF
TGTGCCTGGAGGGAGGACAGGCGGCAAGAGACCCAGTACTTC
>TRBV4-1|TRBD2|TRBJ2-4
CASSQVGPRSGSYGNIQYF
TGCGCCAGCAGCCAAGTGGGACCGAGAAGCGGGAGTTATGGAAACATTCAGTACTTC
>TRBV7-3|TRBD2|TRBJ2-1
CASSTLAGGSSEQFF
TGTGCCAGCAGCACCCTAGCGGGAGGGTCGAGTGAGCAGTTCTTC
>TRBV5-4|TRBD2|TRBJ2-7
CASSLTREASYEQYF
TGTGCCAGCAGCTTGACACGGGAGGCGTCCTACGAGCAGTACTTC
>TRBV6-1|.|TRBJ2-1
CASSGNSWGGLGNEQFF
TGTGCCAGCAGTGGAAACTCTTGGGGGGGCCTAGGGAATGAGCAGTTCTTC
>TRBV11-3|.|TRBJ1-1
CASSVGGTEAFF
TGTGCCAGCAGTGTCGGGGGCACTGAAGCTTTCTTT
>TRBV4-1|TRBD2|TRBJ2-2
CASSQGGKGGSPPGELFF
TGCGCCAGCAGCCAAGGGGGAAAAGGCGGGAGTCCCCCCGGGGAGCTGTTTTTT
>TRBV9|.|TRBJ2-3
CASSPNGREIADTQYF
TGTGCCAGCAGCCCAAATGGACGGGAGATCGCAGATACGCAGTATTTT
>TRBV6-6|.|TRBJ1-1
CASRARDIMNTEAFF
TGTGCCAGCAGGGCCCGGGACATCATGAACACTGAAGCTTTCTTT